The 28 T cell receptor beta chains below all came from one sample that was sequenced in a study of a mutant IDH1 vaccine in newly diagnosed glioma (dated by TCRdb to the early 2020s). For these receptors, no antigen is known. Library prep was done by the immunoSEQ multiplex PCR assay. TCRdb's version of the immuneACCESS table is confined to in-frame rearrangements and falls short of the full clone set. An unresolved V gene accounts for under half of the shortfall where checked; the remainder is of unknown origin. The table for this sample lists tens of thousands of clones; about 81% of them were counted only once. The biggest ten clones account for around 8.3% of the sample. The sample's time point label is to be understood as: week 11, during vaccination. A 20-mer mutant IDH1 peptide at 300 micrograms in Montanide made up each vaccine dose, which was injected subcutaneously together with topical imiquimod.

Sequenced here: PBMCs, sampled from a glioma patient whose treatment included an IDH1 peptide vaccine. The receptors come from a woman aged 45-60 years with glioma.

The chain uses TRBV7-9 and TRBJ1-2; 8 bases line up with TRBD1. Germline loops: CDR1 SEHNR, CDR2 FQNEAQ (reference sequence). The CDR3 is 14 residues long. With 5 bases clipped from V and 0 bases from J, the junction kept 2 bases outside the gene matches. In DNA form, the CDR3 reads TGTGCCAGCAGCCCAGGGGGCACTAACTATGGCTACACCTTC. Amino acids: CASSPGGTNYGYTF.

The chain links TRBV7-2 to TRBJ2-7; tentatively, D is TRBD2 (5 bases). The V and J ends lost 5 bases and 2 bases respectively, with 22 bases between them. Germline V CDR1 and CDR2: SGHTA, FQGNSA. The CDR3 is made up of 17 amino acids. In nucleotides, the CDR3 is TGTGCCAGCAGCGTTAGCGTGGGTGTAGCGTTGCCCTACGAGCAGTACTTC. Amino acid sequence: CASSVSVGVALPYEQYF.

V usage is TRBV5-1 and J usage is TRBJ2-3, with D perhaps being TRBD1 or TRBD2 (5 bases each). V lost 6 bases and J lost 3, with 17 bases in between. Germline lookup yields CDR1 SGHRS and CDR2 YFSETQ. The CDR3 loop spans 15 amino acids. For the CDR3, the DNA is TGCGCCAGCAATAAGGGGCCCGGCGGGACAGATACGCAGTATTTT. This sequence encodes CASNKGPGGTDTQYF.

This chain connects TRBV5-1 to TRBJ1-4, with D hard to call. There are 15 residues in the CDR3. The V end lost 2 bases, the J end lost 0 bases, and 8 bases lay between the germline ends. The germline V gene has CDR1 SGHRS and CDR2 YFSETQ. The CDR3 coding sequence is TGCGCCAGCAGCTTCTCAGACCCAACTAATGAAAAACTGTTTTTT. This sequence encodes CASSFSDPTNEKLFF.

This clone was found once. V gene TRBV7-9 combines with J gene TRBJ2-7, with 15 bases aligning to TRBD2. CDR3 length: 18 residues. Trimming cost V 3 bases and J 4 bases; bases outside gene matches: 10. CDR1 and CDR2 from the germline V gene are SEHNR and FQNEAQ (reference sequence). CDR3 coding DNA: TGTGCCAGCAGCTTCGGGACTAGCGGGGGGCCACTAGGGTACGAGCAGTACTTC. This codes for CASSFGTSGGPLGYEQYF.

The CDR3 DNA reads TGTGCCAGCAGTGAGGCTCCTCGGGCTGGAAACACCATATATTTT. It specifies CASSEAPRAGNTIYF. This chain uses TRBV2 with TRBJ1-3; no firm D call. Trimming took off 3 bases at V and 2 bases at J, with 11 bases between the two ends. Germline V CDR1 and CDR2: SNHLY, FYNNEI. This CDR3 is built from 15 residues.

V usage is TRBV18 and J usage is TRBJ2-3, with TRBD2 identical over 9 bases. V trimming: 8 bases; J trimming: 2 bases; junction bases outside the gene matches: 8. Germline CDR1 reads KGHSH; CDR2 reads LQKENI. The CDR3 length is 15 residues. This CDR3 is CASALAGVHTDTQYF. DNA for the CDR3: TGTGCCAGCGCTTTAGCGGGGGTCCACACAGATACGCAGTATTTT.

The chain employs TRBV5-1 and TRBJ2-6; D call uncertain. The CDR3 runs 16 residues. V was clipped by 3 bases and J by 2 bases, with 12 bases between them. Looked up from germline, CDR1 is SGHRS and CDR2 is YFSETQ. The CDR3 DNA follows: TGCGCCAGCAGCTACGGACCGACCCCTGGGGCCAACGTCCTGACTTTC. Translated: CASSYGPTPGANVLTF.

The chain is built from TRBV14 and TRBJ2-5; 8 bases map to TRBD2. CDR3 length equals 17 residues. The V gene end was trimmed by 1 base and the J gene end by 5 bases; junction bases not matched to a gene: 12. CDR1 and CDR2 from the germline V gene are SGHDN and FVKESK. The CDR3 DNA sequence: TGTGCCAGCAGCCAAGGTTGGGCGGGAGGCCCCGGGGAGACCCAGTACTTC. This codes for CASSQGWAGGPGETQYF.

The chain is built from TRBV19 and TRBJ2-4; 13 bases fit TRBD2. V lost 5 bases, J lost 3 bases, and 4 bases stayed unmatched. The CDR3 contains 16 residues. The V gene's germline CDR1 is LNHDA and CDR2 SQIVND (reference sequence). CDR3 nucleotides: TGTGCCAGTAGTCCAGGGACTAGCGGGAACAAAAACATTCAGTACTTC. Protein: CASSPGTSGNKNIQYF.

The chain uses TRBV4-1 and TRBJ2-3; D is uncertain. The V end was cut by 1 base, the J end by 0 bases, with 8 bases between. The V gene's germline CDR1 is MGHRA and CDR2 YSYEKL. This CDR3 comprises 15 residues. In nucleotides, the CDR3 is TGCGCCAGCAGCCAAGTAACCCTTAGCACAGATACGCAGTATTTT. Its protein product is CASSQVTLSTDTQYF.

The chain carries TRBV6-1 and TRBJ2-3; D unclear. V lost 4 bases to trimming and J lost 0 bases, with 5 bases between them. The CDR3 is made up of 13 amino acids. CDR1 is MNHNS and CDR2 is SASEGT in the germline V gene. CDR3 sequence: CASSGFSTDTQYF. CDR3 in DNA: TGTGCCAGCAGTGGGTTTAGCACAGATACGCAGTATTTT.

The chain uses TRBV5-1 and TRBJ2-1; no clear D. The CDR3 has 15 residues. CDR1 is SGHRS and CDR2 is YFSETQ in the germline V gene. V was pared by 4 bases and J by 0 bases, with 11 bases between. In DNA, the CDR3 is TGCGCCAGCAGCCCTGTCCGGAGCTCCTACAATGAGCAGTTCTTC. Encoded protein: CASSPVRSSYNEQFF.

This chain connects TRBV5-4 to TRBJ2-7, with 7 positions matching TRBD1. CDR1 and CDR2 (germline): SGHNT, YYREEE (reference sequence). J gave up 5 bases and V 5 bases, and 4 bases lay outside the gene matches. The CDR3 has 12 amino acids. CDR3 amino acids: CASRTGNDEQYF. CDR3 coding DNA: TGTGCCAGCAGGACAGGGAACGACGAGCAGTACTTC.

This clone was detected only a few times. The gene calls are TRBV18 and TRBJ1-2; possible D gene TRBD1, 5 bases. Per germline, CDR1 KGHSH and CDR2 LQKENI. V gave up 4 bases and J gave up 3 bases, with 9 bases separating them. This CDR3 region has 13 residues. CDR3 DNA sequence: TGTGCCAGCTCACGGGGGAGGGACTATGGCTACACCTTC. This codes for CASSRGRDYGYTF.

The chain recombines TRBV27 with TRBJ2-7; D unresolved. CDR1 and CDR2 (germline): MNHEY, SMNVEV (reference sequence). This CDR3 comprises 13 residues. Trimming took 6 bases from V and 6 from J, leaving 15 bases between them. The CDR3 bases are TGTGCCAGCAGAGGAAAACCGGCCGGCGAGCAGTACTTC. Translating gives CASRGKPAGEQYF.

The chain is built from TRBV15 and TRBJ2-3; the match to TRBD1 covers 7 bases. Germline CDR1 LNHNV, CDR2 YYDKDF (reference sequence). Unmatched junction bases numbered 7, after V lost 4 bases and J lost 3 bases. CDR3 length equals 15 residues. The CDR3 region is CATSTPEGATDTQYF. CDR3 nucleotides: TGTGCCACCAGCACCCCCGAGGGGGCGACAGATACGCAGTATTTT.

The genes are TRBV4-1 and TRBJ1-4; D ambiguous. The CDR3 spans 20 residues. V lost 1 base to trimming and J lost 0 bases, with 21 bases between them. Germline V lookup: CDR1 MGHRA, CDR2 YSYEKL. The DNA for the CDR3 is TGCGCCAGCAGCCAAGTCCCAAGGGTGAGGACGGGAGCAACTAATGAAAAACTGTTTTTT. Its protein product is CASSQVPRVRTGATNEKLFF.

The CDR3 nucleotides read TGTGCCAGCAGCGTAATGACGGAGGGGTACGAGCAGTACTTC. Protein sequence: CASSVMTEGYEQYF. The chain joins TRBV9 to TRBJ2-7, with D possibly being TRBD2 (6 bases). The germline CDR1 and CDR2 sequences are SGDLS and YYNGEE. This CDR3 region has 14 residues. The V end was cut by 1 base, the J end by 4 bases, with 12 bases between.

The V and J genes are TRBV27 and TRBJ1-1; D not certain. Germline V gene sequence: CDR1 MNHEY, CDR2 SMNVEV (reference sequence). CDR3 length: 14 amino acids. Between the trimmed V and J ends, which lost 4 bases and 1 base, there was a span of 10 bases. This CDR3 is CASSSRVKNTEAFF. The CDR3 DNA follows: TGTGCCAGCAGTTCCCGGGTCAAGAACACTGAAGCTTTCTTT.

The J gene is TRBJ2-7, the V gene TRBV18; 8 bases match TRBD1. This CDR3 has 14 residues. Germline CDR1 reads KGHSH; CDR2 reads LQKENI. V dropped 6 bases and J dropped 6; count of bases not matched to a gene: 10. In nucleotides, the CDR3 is TGTGCCAGCTCGCTGAACCAGCAGGGGGCCGAGCAGTACTTC. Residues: CASSLNQQGAEQYF.

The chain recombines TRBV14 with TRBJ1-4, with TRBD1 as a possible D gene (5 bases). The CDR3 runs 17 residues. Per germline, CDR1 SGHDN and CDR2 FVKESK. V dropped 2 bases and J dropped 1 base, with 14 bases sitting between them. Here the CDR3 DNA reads TGTGCCAGCAGCCAACGACAATCAGGGAGAACTAATGAAAAACTGTTTTTT. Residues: CASSQRQSGRTNEKLFF.

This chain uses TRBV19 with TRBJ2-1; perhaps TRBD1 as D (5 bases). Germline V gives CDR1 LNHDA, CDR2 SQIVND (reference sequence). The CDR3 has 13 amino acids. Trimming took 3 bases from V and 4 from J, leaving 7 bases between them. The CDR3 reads CASSMAGYNEQFF. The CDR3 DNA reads TGTGCCAGTAGTATGGCAGGGTACAATGAGCAGTTCTTC.

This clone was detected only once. CDR3 sequence: CASSELGRLTDTQYF. In DNA, the CDR3 is TGTGCCAGCAGTGAACTAGGAAGATTAACAGATACGCAGTATTTT. This rearrangement joins TRBV6-1 to TRBJ2-3; no reliable D call. This CDR3 spans 15 amino acids. Looked up from germline, CDR1 is MNHNS and CDR2 is SASEGT. Trimming shortened V by 2 bases and J by 3 bases, and 12 bases separated the two germline ends.

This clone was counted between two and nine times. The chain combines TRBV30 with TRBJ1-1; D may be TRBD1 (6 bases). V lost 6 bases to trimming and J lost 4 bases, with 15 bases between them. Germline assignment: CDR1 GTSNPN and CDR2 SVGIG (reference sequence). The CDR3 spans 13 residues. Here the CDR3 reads CACWSRGGTEAFF. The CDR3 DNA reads TGTGCCTGTTGGTCCAGGGGCGGCACTGAAGCTTTCTTT.

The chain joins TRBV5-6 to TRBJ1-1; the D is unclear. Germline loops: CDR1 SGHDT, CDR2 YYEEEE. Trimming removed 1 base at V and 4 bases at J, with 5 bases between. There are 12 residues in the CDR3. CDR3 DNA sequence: TGTGCCAGCAGCTTGCCAGGCACTGAAGCTTTCTTT. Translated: CASSLPGTEAFF.

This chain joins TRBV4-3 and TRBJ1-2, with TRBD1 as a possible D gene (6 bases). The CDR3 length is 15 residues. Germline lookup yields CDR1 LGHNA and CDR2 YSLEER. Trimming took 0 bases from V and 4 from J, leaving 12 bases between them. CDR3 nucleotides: TGCGCCAGCAGCCAAGATAGGGGGGGGCCCTATGGCTACACCTTC. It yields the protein CASSQDRGGPYGYTF.

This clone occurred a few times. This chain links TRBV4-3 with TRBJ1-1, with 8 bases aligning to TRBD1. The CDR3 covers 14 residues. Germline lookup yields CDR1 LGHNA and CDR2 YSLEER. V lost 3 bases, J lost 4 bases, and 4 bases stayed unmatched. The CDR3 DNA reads TGCGCCAGCAGCCACCGGACAGGGTCCACTGAAGCTTTCTTT. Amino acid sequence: CASSHRTGSTEAFF.